The entry that follows covers one T cell receptor (beta chain) sequence. Its target is unknown. These data belong to a study of T cells in Graves' hyperthyroidism and ophthalmopathy. TCR beta CDR3 region amplification was performed from RNA transcripts. Carried out on the TCR CDR3, a first-round RT-PCR used the HTBI primer set. TCRdb fed the multiplex PCR reads into MiXCR, producing one record per CDR3 protein. The sample lists fewer than 600,000 distinct CDR3 sequences, around 13% seen once, with approximately 15% in the top ten. Notes on the study in general: Most expanded thyroid clonotypes above 0.001 recurred in blood.

The germline CDR1 and CDR2 sequences are LNHNV and YYDKDF (reference sequence). This CDR3 contains 15 residues. Trimming left V 0 bases short and J 2 bases short, with 9 bases between. The source of this sequence is a woman between 40 and 55 years old with Graves' hyperthyroidism. Sequenced input: blood. The V gene is TRBV15, the J gene TRBJ2-3, with unresolved D. CDR3 sequence: CATSRDRAYTDTQYF. The CDR3 DNA reads as TGTGCCACCAGCAGAGATCGGGCCTACACAGATACGCAGTATTTT.